The 32 T cell receptor beta chains below were found in one sample sequenced in a study of OX40 agonist ivuxolimab in advanced cancers. Assay: immunoSEQ multiplex PCR; the TCRdb copy retains only in-frame clones and omits some. The repertoire consists of tens of thousands of clones, with roughly 88% occurring once and the leading ten covering 4.8%. The sample here was CD4+ or CD8+ T cells sorted from blood, taken in a trial of the OX40 agonist ivuxolimab. The receptors here all came from an adult with an advanced solid tumor such as melanoma, head and neck, liver or kidney cancer.

The chain combines TRBV19 with TRBJ2-1, with 9 nucleotides matching TRBD1. Germline V gene sequence: CDR1 LNHDA, CDR2 SQIVND (reference sequence). The V segment lost 5 bases and the J segment 0 bases; nucleotides outside the gene matches: 8. The CDR3 spans 17 residues. CDR3 nucleotide sequence: TGTGCCAGTAGTCCAGGGACAGGGTACCCCTCCTACAATGAGCAGTTCTTC. Its protein product is CASSPGTGYPSYNEQFF.

The chain uses TRBV7-2 and TRBJ2-5; 8 bases match TRBD1. Germline CDR1 SGHTA, CDR2 FQGNSA. CDR3 size: 17 residues. V was pared by 3 bases and J by 1 base, with 10 bases of the junction left unmatched. The CDR3 nucleotides read TGTGCCAGCAGCTTCAATATAGGACAGGGCTTCCAAGAGACCCAGTACTTC. Protein product: CASSFNIGQGFQETQYF.

This sequence joins TRBV7-2 and TRBJ1-4, with D maybe TRBD1 (6 bases). V was clipped by 6 bases and J by 11 bases, with 19 bases between them. The CDR3 spans 14 residues. Germline CDR1 and CDR2: SGHTA and FQGNSA. DNA for the CDR3: TGTGCCAGCAGTCACGGGACAACAGGATATAAACTGTTTTTT. Its protein is CASSHGTTGYKLFF.

This clone was observed a few times. CDR3 sequence reads: CASSSGVSYNEQFF. The CDR3 DNA reads as TGTGCCAGCAGCTCCGGAGTCTCCTACAATGAGCAGTTCTTC. The chain recombines TRBV7-9 with TRBJ2-1, with no clear D. This CDR3 is built from 14 residues. The germline CDR1 and CDR2 sequences are SEHNR and FQNEAQ (reference sequence). The V gene lost 4 bases and the J gene lost 0 bases, with 7 bases spanning the gap.

This clone was picked up a small number of times. The chain carries TRBV7-6 and TRBJ1-1; 7 positions match TRBD1. The V segment lost 6 bases and the J segment 0 bases; nucleotides outside the gene matches: 4. This CDR3 region has 14 residues. Looked up from germline, CDR1 is SGHVS and CDR2 is FNYEAQ. DNA of the CDR3: TGTGCCAGCAGTCGACAGGGCCTGAACACTGAAGCTTTCTTT. It is translated as CASSRQGLNTEAFF.

V is TRBV18 and J is TRBJ1-1; possibly TRBD1 for D (6 bases). With 4 bases removed from V and 3 bases from J, the gap between germline ends came to 9 bases. The CDR3 length is 13 residues. From germline, CDR1 is KGHSH and CDR2 LQKENI. The CDR3 DNA reads as TGTGCCAGCTCACGGGACACTGACACTGAAGCTTTCTTT. The encoded protein is CASSRDTDTEAFF.

This clone was detected only a few times. The rearrangement uses TRBV28 and TRBJ1-5; D may be TRBD1 (5 bases). The CDR3 spans 14 residues. The ends were cut back, 5 bases at V and 5 bases at J, with 13 bases in the middle. Germline V CDR1 and CDR2: MDHEN, SYDVKM. The CDR3, as DNA: TGTGCCAGCAGTCCGGGACGGCTGGATCAGCCCCAGCATTTT. Its protein is CASSPGRLDQPQHF.

This clone was observed once. The chain recombines TRBV2 with TRBJ2-2; D unresolved. This CDR3 contains 15 residues. Trimming took off 0 bases at V and 2 bases at J, with 7 bases between the two ends. Germline V gene data show CDR1 as SNHLY and CDR2 as FYNNEI. Here the CDR3 DNA reads TGTGCCAGCAGTGAAGCGCTTCAAAACACCGGGGAGCTGTTTTTT. Its protein is CASSEALQNTGELFF.

This sequence joins TRBV15 and TRBJ2-3, with unresolved D. The V gene's germline CDR1 is LNHNV and CDR2 YYDKDF (reference sequence). V was pared by 1 base and J by 5 bases, with 4 bases between. The CDR3 loop spans 12 amino acids. DNA of the CDR3: TGTGCCACCAGCAGAGTTGGAGATACGCAGTATTTT. The encoded protein is CATSRVGDTQYF.

The rearrangement joins TRBV6-5 to TRBJ2-1; 11 bases match TRBD1. V shed 7 bases, J shed 3 bases, and the junction held 5 bases outside the gene matches. Looked up from germline, CDR1 is MNHEY and CDR2 is SVGAGI. The CDR3 length is 15 residues. CDR3 nucleotides: TGTGCCAGCAAAACCGGGACAGGGGGCTACAATGAGCAGTTCTTC. Translation gives CASKTGTGGYNEQFF.

This clone has only a few counts. This sequence joins TRBV30 and TRBJ2-1, with 7 nucleotides matching TRBD2. V dropped 3 bases and J dropped 9; count of bases not matched to a gene: 11. Germline V CDR1 and CDR2: GTSNPN, SVGIG (reference sequence). The CDR3 is 14 amino acids. The CDR3 DNA follows: TGTGCCTGGAGAAACCGGGGAGGGGTCGGTGAGCAGTTCTTC. It is translated as CAWRNRGGVGEQFF. Variable domain in full (rest from reference TRBV30 and TRBJ2-1): SQTIHQWPATLVQPVGSPLSLECTVEGTSNPNLYWYRQAAGRGLQLLFYSVGIGQISSEVPQNLSASRPQDRQFILSSKKLLLSDSGFYLCAWRNRGGVGEQFFGPGTRLTVL.

This clone has more than one count but fewer than ten. The V call is TRBV11-2, the J call TRBJ1-2; possibly TRBD1 for D (6 bases). The CDR3 contains 16 residues. CDR1 and CDR2 from the germline V gene are SGHAT and FQNNGV. The ends were cut back, 2 bases at V and 2 bases at J, with 15 bases in the middle. The CDR3 here is CASSLLSGTNNYGYTF. CDR3 nucleotides: TGTGCCAGCAGCTTATTGAGCGGGACAAACAACTATGGCTACACCTTC. The whole variable domain, filled in from reference TRBV11-2 and TRBJ1-2, reads EAGVAQSPRYKIIEKRQSVAFWCNPISGHATLYWYQQILGQGPKLLIQFQNNGVVDDSQLPKDRFSAERLKGVDSTLKIQPAKLEDSAVYLCASSLLSGTNNYGYTFGSGTRLTVV.

The rearrangement joins TRBV2 to TRBJ2-5; 8 bases are a match to TRBD2. This CDR3 is built from 15 residues. The germline V gene encodes CDR1 SNHLY and CDR2 FYNNEI. V lost 8 bases, J lost 1 base, and 9 bases stayed unmatched. The CDR3 region has the DNA TGTGCCAGCCGGCGGGGGGTAACGTCCCAAGAGACCCAGTACTTC. It encodes CASRRGVTSQETQYF.

The rearrangement joins TRBV10-3 to TRBJ2-3, with D possibly TRBD2 on 6 matching bases. This CDR3 region has 12 residues. Germline lookup yields CDR1 ENHRY and CDR2 SYGVKD. Trimming pared 2 bases from V and 12 bases from J, leaving 12 bases between. The CDR3 DNA reads as TGTGCCATCAGTGAGCGGGACTCAGTTCAGTATTTT. Amino acids: CAISERDSVQYF.

The chain recombines TRBV28 with TRBJ1-2, with 7 bases matching TRBD1. CDR3 size: 16 residues. The V and J ends lost 5 bases and 6 bases, in that order; junction bases with no gene match: 15. Looked up from germline, CDR1 is MDHEN and CDR2 is SYDVKM. CDR3 DNA sequence: TGTGCCAGCAGTACACCTCGGGACAGCCTGCTCGATGGCTACACCTTC. Protein sequence: CASSTPRDSLLDGYTF.

Written as DNA, the CDR3 is TGTGCCAGTACCCCACTCCAGACTAACTATGGCTACACCTTC. It translates to CASTPLQTNYGYTF. The gene calls are TRBV19 and TRBJ1-2; D gene uncertain. Trimming removed 7 bases from V and 0 bases from J, with 12 bases in between. The CDR3 is 14 amino acids. The V gene's germline CDR1 is LNHDA and CDR2 SQIVND (reference sequence).

The rearrangement joins TRBV5-4 to TRBJ2-2; 8 bases fit TRBD1. The CDR3 contains 16 residues. V was clipped by 1 base and J by 6 bases; unmatched bases: 8. Germline CDR1 SGHNT, CDR2 YYREEE (reference sequence). The CDR3 protein is CASSLTGTGISGELFF. The CDR3 region has the DNA TGTGCCAGCAGCTTGACCGGGACAGGAATATCCGGGGAGCTGTTTTTT.

The V gene is TRBV7-3, the J gene TRBJ2-7; TRBD2 aligns across 7 bases. The CDR3 is 15 amino acids. In germline, CDR1 is SGHTA, CDR2 FQGTGA. Unmatched junction bases numbered 7, after V lost 1 base and J lost 4 bases. The CDR3 DNA reads TGTGCCAGCAGCTTAAATGTGGGAGGGCCGTACGAGCAGTACTTC. Translation gives CASSLNVGGPYEQYF.

The V gene is TRBV19, the J gene TRBJ2-3; D not certain. V shed 1 base and J shed 0 bases, with 8 bases lying between them. This CDR3 contains 15 residues. Germline CDR1 is LNHDA and CDR2 is SQIVND (reference sequence). CDR3: CASSIGVLSTDTQYF. DNA for the CDR3: TGTGCCAGTAGTATAGGGGTCCTTAGCACAGATACGCAGTATTTT.

The V and J genes are TRBV10-1 and TRBJ2-5; D call uncertain. V lost 3 bases, J lost 5 bases, and 19 bases lay in between. CDR3 length: 16 amino acids. CDR1 and CDR2 (germline): WNHNN, SYGVQD (reference sequence). CDR3 bases: TGCGCCAGCAGTGACCCCCTAGGACCCTCGGGTGAGACCCAGTACTTC. It codes for CASSDPLGPSGETQYF.

This CDR3 is CASSIDGLAGAPGGTDTQYF. The DNA of the CDR3 is TGTGCCAGTAGTATAGATGGGCTAGCGGGAGCTCCCGGCGGGACAGATACGCAGTATTTT. The rearrangement uses TRBV19 and TRBJ2-3; 10 bases fit TRBD2. J gave up 3 bases and V 0 bases, and 15 bases lay outside the gene matches. The CDR3 covers 20 residues. The germline V gene has CDR1 LNHDA and CDR2 SQIVND (reference sequence).

The J gene is TRBJ1-2, the V gene TRBV6-5; D uncertain. Germline V gene lookup returns CDR1 MNHEY and CDR2 SVGAGI. V was clipped by 4 bases and J by 4 bases, with 10 bases between them. This CDR3 contains 13 residues. Here the CDR3 reads CASSCRKTYGYTF. CDR3 DNA sequence: TGTGCCAGCAGTTGTAGAAAGACCTATGGCTACACCTTC.

This clone turned up a few times. The chain couples TRBV30 to TRBJ1-1; D unresolved. The CDR3 runs 14 residues. In germline, CDR1 is GTSNPN, CDR2 SVGIG (reference sequence). The V end was cut by 0 bases, the J end by 0 bases, with 8 bases between. The CDR3: CAWSVGQVNTEAFF. The CDR3 DNA follows: TGTGCCTGGAGTGTAGGCCAGGTGAACACTGAAGCTTTCTTT.

The chain combines TRBV19 with TRBJ1-5, with D possibly TRBD1 on 5 matching bases. Per germline, CDR1 LNHDA and CDR2 SQIVND (reference sequence). With 0 bases removed from V and 6 bases from J, the gap between germline ends came to 12 bases. The CDR3 is 15 residues long. This chain's CDR3 is CASSIDAPGIQPQHF. The CDR3 DNA sequence: TGTGCCAGTAGTATAGATGCCCCAGGGATTCAGCCCCAGCATTTT. The variable domain in full, with the rest retrieved from reference TRBV19 and TRBJ1-5, is DGGITQSPKYLFRKEGQNVTLSCEQNLNHDAMYWYRQDPGQGLRLIYYSQIVNDFQKGDIAEGYSVSREKKESFPLTVTSAQKNPTAFYLCASSIDAPGIQPQHFGDGTRLSIL.

The chain combines TRBV5-1 with TRBJ2-7; 7 nucleotides agree with TRBD1. The junction had 9 bases not matched to a gene; V was cut back by 4 bases and J by 2 bases. There are 15 residues in the CDR3. Germline-derived CDR1 and CDR2 are SGHRS and YFSETQ. CDR3 sequence reads: CASSLGTVVTYEQYF. Written as DNA, the CDR3 is TGCGCCAGCAGCCTAGGGACAGTCGTTACCTACGAGCAGTACTTC.

The rearrangement joins TRBV5-6 to TRBJ1-2; D is unresolved. This CDR3 comprises 14 residues. Deletions cut 5 bases from V and 0 bases from J, with 11 bases between. CDR1 is SGHDT, CDR2 YYEEEE, per germline. The CDR3 coding sequence is TGTGCCAGCAGGCAATTCCAGGCTAACTATGGCTACACCTTC. As protein: CASRQFQANYGYTF. Together with reference TRBV5-6 and TRBJ1-2, the CDR3 gives the full variable domain: DAGVTQSPTHLIKTRGQQVTLRCSPKSGHDTVSWYQQALGQGPQFIFQYYEEEERQRGNFPDRFSGHQFPNYSSELNVNALLLGDSALYLCASRQFQANYGYTFGSGTRLTVV.

The chain recombines TRBV4-1 with TRBJ1-2; TRBD1 is a possible D gene (6 bases). The ends were cut back, 4 bases at V and 6 bases at J, with 15 bases in the middle. Germline assignment: CDR1 MGHRA and CDR2 YSYEKL. The CDR3 is made up of 14 amino acids. The CDR3 spells CASSPPVGGNGYTF. The CDR3 coding sequence is TGCGCCAGCAGCCCCCCGGTCGGGGGCAATGGCTACACCTTC.

This rearrangement joins TRBV5-1 to TRBJ2-7, with D tentatively TRBD1 or TRBD2 (5 bases each). From germline, CDR1 is SGHRS and CDR2 YFSETQ. The CDR3 contains 14 residues. Trimming cost V 2 bases and J 5 bases, with 14 bases left between them. DNA of the CDR3: TGCGCCAGCAGCTTCGGGACGGCAGGGAACGAGCAGTACTTC. Protein: CASSFGTAGNEQYF.

This CDR3 reads CASSLWTGSGNSPLHF. In DNA, the CDR3 is TGTGCCAGCAGCTTGTGGACAGGGTCGGGTAATTCACCCCTCCACTTT. The chain joins TRBV5-5 to TRBJ1-6, with 8 bases that match TRBD1. CDR1 is SGHKS and CDR2 is YYEKEE in the germline V gene (reference sequence). The V gene end was trimmed by 1 base and the J gene end by 6 bases; junction bases not matched to a gene: 6. This CDR3 has 16 amino acids.

The chain combines TRBV10-1 with TRBJ1-4; no definite D call. The V gene's germline CDR1 is WNHNN and CDR2 SYGVQD (reference sequence). The CDR3 runs to 13 residues. V was shortened by 6 bases and J by 1 base, with 6 bases between the two germline ends. The CDR3 sequence is CASRGGTNEKLFF. The CDR3 DNA reads TGCGCCAGCAGAGGCGGAACTAATGAAAAACTGTTTTTT.

The rearrangement links TRBV5-6 to TRBJ1-1; the D gene is possibly TRBD1 (5 bases). Trimming took off 4 bases at V and 5 bases at J, with 15 bases between the two ends. This CDR3 has 14 amino acids. The germline CDR1 and CDR2 sequences are SGHDT and YYEEEE. CDR3 coding DNA: TGTGCCAGCAGCCCCCGGGACTATGGGACTGAAGCTTTCTTT. Translation: CASSPRDYGTEAFF.

The table lists this clone with a few counts. J is TRBJ2-5 and V is TRBV4-2; possibly TRBD2 for D (6 bases). From germline, CDR1 is LGHNA and CDR2 YNFKEQ. The CDR3 loop spans 17 amino acids. V was pared by 1 base and J by 5 bases, with 20 bases between. CDR3 DNA sequence: TGTGCCAGCAGCCAAGCGGGACTGGGAGGCAGAGGCGAGACCCAGTACTTC. It is translated as CASSQAGLGGRGETQYF.